Listed below are T cell receptor beta chains from one sample, sequenced in a study of cytomegalovirus exposure and HLA in healthy donors. Libraries were prepared by immunoSEQ multiplex PCR; TCRdb keeps only in-frame clonotypes and omits some of them. Counted here are 140,000 to 150,000 clones, about 80% occurring once; the ten biggest clones make up just over 4.5%. Sequenced input: PBMCs. The source is a middle-aged man in good health and CMV-seronegative. CDR3s include the opening cysteine and the closing phenylalanine or tryptophan. Fields, in order: J gene, V gene, D gene, clone size, CDR3 protein, CDR3 DNA. The D gene is left open where the match is weak. Some rows have no size entry. The others give once, few or many, or a class for an expanded clone.

j_call: TRBJ2-1; v_call: TRBV13; d_call: TRBD2; clone_size: few; cdr3_aa: CASSLWSGGAISEQFF; cdr3_nt: TGTGCCAGCAGCTTATGGAGCGGGGGGGCGATAAGCGAGCAGTTCTTC
j_call: TRBJ1-4; v_call: TRBV19; d_call: NA; clone_size: few; cdr3_aa: CASTLGGNEKLFF; cdr3_nt: TGTGCCAGTACCCTGGGAGGGAATGAAAAACTGTTTTTT
j_call: TRBJ2-5; v_call: TRBV2; d_call: NA; clone_size: NA; cdr3_aa: CASNEGVRKETQYF; cdr3_nt: TGTGCCAGCAACGAGGGCGTGAGGAAAGAGACCCAGTACTTC
j_call: TRBJ1-1; v_call: TRBV5-8; d_call: TRBD1; clone_size: NA; cdr3_aa: CASSLWDRVVAFF; cdr3_nt: TGTGCCAGCAGCTTGTGGGACAGGGTTGTAGCTTTCTTT
j_call: TRBJ2-5; v_call: TRBV21-1; d_call: NA; clone_size: NA; cdr3_aa: CASSTTGRKETQYF; cdr3_nt: TGTGCCAGCAGCACGACAGGCCGAAAAGAGACCCAGTACTTC
j_call: TRBJ2-7; v_call: TRBV11-2; d_call: NA; clone_size: NA; cdr3_aa: CASQEGSYEQYF; cdr3_nt: TGTGCCTCCCAGGAGGGCTCCTACGAGCAGTACTTC
j_call: TRBJ2-7; v_call: TRBV2; d_call: NA; clone_size: once; cdr3_aa: CASADYEQYF; cdr3_nt: TGTGCCAGCGCGGACTACGAGCAGTACTTC
j_call: TRBJ2-2; v_call: TRBV7-9; d_call: NA; clone_size: NA; cdr3_aa: CASSPVGPDTGELFF; cdr3_nt: TGTGCCAGCAGTCCCGTGGGGCCGGACACCGGGGAGCTGTTTTTT
j_call: TRBJ1-5; v_call: TRBV7-2; d_call: NA; clone_size: NA; cdr3_aa: CASSLWTDNQPQHF; cdr3_nt: TGTGCCAGCAGCTTATGGACAGACAATCAGCCCCAGCATTTT
j_call: TRBJ2-3; v_call: TRBV5-1; d_call: TRBD1; clone_size: NA; cdr3_aa: CASSRDRGTSTDTQYF; cdr3_nt: TGCGCCAGCAGCAGAGACAGGGGGACTAGCACAGATACGCAGTATTTT
j_call: TRBJ2-1; v_call: TRBV6-5; d_call: TRBD1; clone_size: NA; cdr3_aa: CASRQGAAEQFF; cdr3_nt: TGTGCCAGCAGACAGGGGGCTGCTGAGCAGTTCTTC
j_call: TRBJ2-7; v_call: TRBV27; d_call: NA; clone_size: NA; cdr3_aa: CASSPHPGASSYEQYF; cdr3_nt: TGTGCCAGCAGTCCTCACCCAGGGGCTAGCTCCTACGAGCAGTACTTC
j_call: TRBJ1-1; v_call: TRBV4-1; d_call: NA; clone_size: NA; cdr3_aa: CASSQDKVPGTEAFF; cdr3_nt: TGCGCCAGCAGCCAAGATAAGGTCCCGGGGACTGAAGCTTTCTTT
j_call: TRBJ1-5; v_call: TRBV6-5; d_call: TRBD1; clone_size: NA; cdr3_aa: CASSSGQAHQPQHF; cdr3_nt: TGTGCCAGCAGTTCCGGACAGGCTCATCAGCCCCAGCATTTT
j_call: TRBJ2-7; v_call: TRBV6-6; d_call: NA; clone_size: NA; cdr3_aa: CASRRTESSYEQYF; cdr3_nt: TGTGCCAGCCGTCGGACTGAGAGCTCCTACGAGCAGTACTTC
j_call: TRBJ2-5; v_call: TRBV11-2; d_call: TRBD2; clone_size: NA; cdr3_aa: CASSLELAGVQETQYF; cdr3_nt: TGTGCCAGCAGCTTAGAGCTAGCGGGGGTACAAGAGACCCAGTACTTC
j_call: TRBJ2-7; v_call: TRBV28; d_call: NA; clone_size: NA; cdr3_aa: CASRKTGGAYEQYF; cdr3_nt: TGTGCCAGCAGGAAAACAGGGGGGGCCTACGAGCAGTACTTC
j_call: TRBJ2-1; v_call: TRBV7-2; d_call: TRBD2; clone_size: NA; cdr3_aa: CASSLAGTRDNEQFF; cdr3_nt: TGTGCCAGCAGCTTAGCCGGGACTAGAGACAATGAGCAGTTCTTC
j_call: TRBJ1-1; v_call: TRBV28; d_call: NA; clone_size: NA; cdr3_aa: CASSFQGRGTEAFF; cdr3_nt: TGTGCCAGCAGTTTTCAGGGGAGAGGCACTGAAGCTTTCTTT
j_call: TRBJ1-2; v_call: TRBV5-1; d_call: TRBD1; clone_size: few; cdr3_aa: CASSISGQGVRGYTF; cdr3_nt: TGCGCCAGCTCAATCTCAGGACAGGGGGTAAGGGGCTACACCTTC
j_call: TRBJ1-4; v_call: TRBV28; d_call: NA; clone_size: NA; cdr3_aa: CASSFPGEESEKLFF; cdr3_nt: TGTGCCAGCAGTTTCCCGGGGGAAGAGAGTGAAAAACTGTTTTTT
j_call: TRBJ2-1; v_call: TRBV28; d_call: NA; clone_size: NA; cdr3_aa: CASSFPGGNEQFF; cdr3_nt: TGTGCCAGCAGTTTTCCCGGGGGCAATGAGCAGTTCTTC
j_call: TRBJ2-7; v_call: TRBV9; d_call: NA; clone_size: NA; cdr3_aa: CASSPSERLHEQYF; cdr3_nt: TGTGCCAGCAGCCCCTCGGAGAGGTTGCACGAGCAGTACTTC
j_call: TRBJ2-7; v_call: TRBV5-1; d_call: NA; clone_size: NA; cdr3_aa: CASSFYNRAYEQYF; cdr3_nt: TGCGCCAGCAGCTTTTACAACAGGGCCTACGAGCAGTACTTC
j_call: TRBJ1-4; v_call: TRBV30; d_call: TRBD1; clone_size: NA; cdr3_aa: CAWSATGGDSEKLFF; cdr3_nt: TGTGCCTGGAGTGCCACAGGGGGCGATAGTGAAAAACTGTTTTTT
j_call: TRBJ2-3; v_call: TRBV9; d_call: NA; clone_size: NA; cdr3_aa: CASSVAPGTDTQYF; cdr3_nt: TGTGCCAGCAGCGTGGCACCTGGCACAGATACGCAGTATTTT
j_call: TRBJ1-4; v_call: TRBV30; d_call: TRBD1; clone_size: NA; cdr3_aa: CAWIGTGYEKLFF; cdr3_nt: TGTGCCTGGATCGGGACAGGGTATGAAAAACTGTTTTTT
j_call: TRBJ1-3; v_call: TRBV28; d_call: TRBD1; clone_size: NA; cdr3_aa: CASSPRLGQGWNTIYF; cdr3_nt: TGTGCCAGCAGCCCAAGGTTGGGACAGGGTTGGAACACCATATATTTT
j_call: TRBJ2-7; v_call: TRBV7-2; d_call: NA; clone_size: NA; cdr3_aa: CASSFMNSHEQYF; cdr3_nt: TGTGCCAGCAGCTTTATGAACAGTCACGAGCAGTACTTC
j_call: TRBJ2-7; v_call: TRBV11-2; d_call: TRBD1; clone_size: once; cdr3_aa: CASSSTGTGNEQYF; cdr3_nt: TGTGCCAGCAGCTCCACCGGGACAGGGAACGAGCAGTACTTC
j_call: TRBJ1-1; v_call: TRBV11-3; d_call: TRBD1; clone_size: NA; cdr3_aa: CASSLQGDRGSWHTEAFF; cdr3_nt: TGTGCCAGCAGCCTTCAGGGGGACAGGGGGAGCTGGCACACTGAAGCTTTCTTT
j_call: TRBJ2-2; v_call: TRBV4-1; d_call: TRBD2; clone_size: NA; cdr3_aa: CASSQALAGEGTGELFF; cdr3_nt: TGCGCCAGCAGCCAAGCCCTAGCGGGGGAGGGCACCGGGGAGCTGTTTTTT
j_call: TRBJ2-1; v_call: TRBV19; d_call: TRBD2; clone_size: few; cdr3_aa: CATKGTSGVYEQFF; cdr3_nt: TGTGCCACCAAGGGGACTAGCGGGGTCTATGAGCAGTTCTTC
j_call: TRBJ2-1; v_call: TRBV2; d_call: TRBD1; clone_size: NA; cdr3_aa: CASSRTGNEQFF; cdr3_nt: TGTGCCAGCAGCCGGACAGGGAATGAGCAGTTCTTC
j_call: TRBJ2-7; v_call: TRBV6-5; d_call: TRBD1; clone_size: NA; cdr3_aa: CASSRTGDSYEQYF; cdr3_nt: TGTGCCAGCAGTAGGACAGGGGACTCCTACGAGCAGTACTTC
j_call: TRBJ2-7; v_call: TRBV19; d_call: NA; clone_size: NA; cdr3_aa: CASSDPGGGGSYEQYF; cdr3_nt: TGTGCCAGTAGTGATCCTGGGGGCGGGGGTTCCTACGAGCAGTACTTC
j_call: TRBJ1-6; v_call: TRBV21-1; d_call: NA; clone_size: NA; cdr3_aa: CASSKPGQGRLIRPLHF; cdr3_nt: TGTGCCAGCAGCAAACCCGGTCAGGGGCGGCTGATAAGGCCCCTCCACTTT